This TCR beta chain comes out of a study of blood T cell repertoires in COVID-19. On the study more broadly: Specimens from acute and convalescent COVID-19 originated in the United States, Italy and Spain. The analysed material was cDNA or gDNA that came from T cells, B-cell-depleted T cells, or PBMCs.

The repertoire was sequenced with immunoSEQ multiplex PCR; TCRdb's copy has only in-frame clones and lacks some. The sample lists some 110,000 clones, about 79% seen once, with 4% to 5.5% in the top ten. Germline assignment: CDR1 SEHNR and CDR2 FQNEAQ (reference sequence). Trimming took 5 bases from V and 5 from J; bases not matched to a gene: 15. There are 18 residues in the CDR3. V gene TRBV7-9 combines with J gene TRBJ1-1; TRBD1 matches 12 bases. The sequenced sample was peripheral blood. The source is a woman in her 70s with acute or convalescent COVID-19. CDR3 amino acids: CASSPRGQGALLGTEAFF. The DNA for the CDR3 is TGTGCCAGCAGCCCAAGGGGACAGGGGGCCCTTTTAGGTACTGAAGCTTTCTTT. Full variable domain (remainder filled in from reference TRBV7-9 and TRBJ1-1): DTGVSQNPRHKITKRGQNVTFRCDPISEHNRLYWYRQTLGQGPEFLTYFQNEAQLEKSRLLSDRFSAERPKGSFSTLEIQRTEQGDSAMYLCASSPRGQGALLGTEAFFGQGTRLTVV.